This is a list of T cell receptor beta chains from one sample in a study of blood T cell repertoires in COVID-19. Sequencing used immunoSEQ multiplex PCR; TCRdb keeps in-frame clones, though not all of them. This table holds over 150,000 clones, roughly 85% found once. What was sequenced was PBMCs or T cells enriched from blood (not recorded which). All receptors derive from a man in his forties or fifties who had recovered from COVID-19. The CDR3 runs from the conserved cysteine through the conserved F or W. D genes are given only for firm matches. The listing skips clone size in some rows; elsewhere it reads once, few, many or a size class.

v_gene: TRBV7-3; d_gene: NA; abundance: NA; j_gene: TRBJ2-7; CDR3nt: TGTGCCAGCAGCTTCCCAGGGGTGCGCAACGAGCAGTACTTC; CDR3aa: CASSFPGVRNEQYF
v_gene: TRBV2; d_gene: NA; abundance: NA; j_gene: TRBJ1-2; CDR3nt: TGTGCCAGCGTGGACATCAGGAACTATGGCTACACCTTC; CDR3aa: CASVDIRNYGYTF
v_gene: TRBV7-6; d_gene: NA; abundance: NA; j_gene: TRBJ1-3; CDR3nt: TGTGCCAGCAGCTTAGTACCGTCGGTGGACACCATATATTTT; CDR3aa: CASSLVPSVDTIYF
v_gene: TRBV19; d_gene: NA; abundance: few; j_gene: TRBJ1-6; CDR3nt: TGTGCCAGTAGTGTAACGACGGGGGGAAATTCACCCCTCCACTTT; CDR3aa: CASSVTTGGNSPLHF
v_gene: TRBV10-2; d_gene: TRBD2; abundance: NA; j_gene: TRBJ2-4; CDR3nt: TGCGCCAGCACGCAAAGGCCGGGACTAGTTTCTCGGTCAAACATTCAGTACTTC; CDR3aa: CASTQRPGLVSRSNIQYF
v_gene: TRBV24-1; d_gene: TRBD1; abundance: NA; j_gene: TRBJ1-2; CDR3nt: TGTGCCACCAGTGAAAGTCCGACAGGGCGGCGTGTTTTGGGCTACACCTTC; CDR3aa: CATSESPTGRRVLGYTF
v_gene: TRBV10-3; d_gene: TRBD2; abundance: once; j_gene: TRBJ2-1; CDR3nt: TGTGCCATCAGTCGCGGGCTAGCGGGAGCTCCGAATGAGCAGTTCTTC; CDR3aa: CAISRGLAGAPNEQFF
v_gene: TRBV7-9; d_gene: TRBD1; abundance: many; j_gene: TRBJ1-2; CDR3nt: TGTGCCAGCAGCCCCCGACAGGGGCTCAATAACTATGGCTACACCTTC; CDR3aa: CASSPRQGLNNYGYTF
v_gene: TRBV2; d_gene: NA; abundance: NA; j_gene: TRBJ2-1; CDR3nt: TGTGCCAGCAGGGCAGACTCCTACAATGAGCAGTTCTTC; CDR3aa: CASRADSYNEQFF
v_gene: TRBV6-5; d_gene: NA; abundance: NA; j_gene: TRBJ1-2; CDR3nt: TGTGCCAGCTACCCAGGATTCTATGGCTACACCTTC; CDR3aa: CASYPGFYGYTF
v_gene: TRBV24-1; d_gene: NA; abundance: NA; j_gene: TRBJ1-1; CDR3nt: TGCGCGGCGGGGGACTTCACTGAAGCTTTCTTT; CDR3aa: CAAGDFTEAFF
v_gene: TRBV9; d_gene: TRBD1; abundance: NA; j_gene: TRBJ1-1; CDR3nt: TGTGCCAGCAGCGCGACAGGGAGGACTGAAGCTTTCTTT; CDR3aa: CASSATGRTEAFF
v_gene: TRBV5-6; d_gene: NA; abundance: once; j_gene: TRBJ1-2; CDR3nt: TGTGCCAGCACCCGAGGACAACCCTATGGCTACACCTTC; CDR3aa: CASTRGQPYGYTF
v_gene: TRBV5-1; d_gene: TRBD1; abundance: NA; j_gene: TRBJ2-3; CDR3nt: TGCGCCAGCAGCGTCTGGACAGGGGGCACAGATACGCAGTATTTT; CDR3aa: CASSVWTGGTDTQYF
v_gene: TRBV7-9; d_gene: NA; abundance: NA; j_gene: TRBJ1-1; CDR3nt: TGTGCCAGCAGCCATCCGACAGGAATCAACACTGAAGCTTTCTTT; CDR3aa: CASSHPTGINTEAFF
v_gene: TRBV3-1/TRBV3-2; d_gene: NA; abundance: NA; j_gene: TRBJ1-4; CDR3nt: TGTGCCAGCAGGGGTCGGACAGCCTCTAATGAAAAACTGTTTTTT; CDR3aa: CASRGRTASNEKLFF
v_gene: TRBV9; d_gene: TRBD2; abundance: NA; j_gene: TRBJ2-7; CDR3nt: TGTGCCAGCAGCGTAGGCGGGAGGACTATCTACGAGCAGTACTTC; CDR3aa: CASSVGGRTIYEQYF
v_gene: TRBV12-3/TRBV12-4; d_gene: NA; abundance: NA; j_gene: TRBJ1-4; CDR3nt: TGTGCCAGCACGACTACACAGGAAAAACTGTTTTTT; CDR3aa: CASTTTQEKLFF
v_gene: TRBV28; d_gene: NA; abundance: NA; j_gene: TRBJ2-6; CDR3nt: TGTGCCAGCAGTCTCGTTGGACAGCCCTCTGGGGCCAACGTCCTGACTTTC; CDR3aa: CASSLVGQPSGANVLTF
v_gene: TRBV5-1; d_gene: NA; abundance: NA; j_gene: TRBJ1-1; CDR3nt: TGCGCCAGCAGCTTGGTCCTAAACACTGAAGCTTTCTTT; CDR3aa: CASSLVLNTEAFF
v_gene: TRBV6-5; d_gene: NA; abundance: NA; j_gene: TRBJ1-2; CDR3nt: TGTGCCAGCAGTTACTTAGGAGAGGCTGGCTACACCTTC; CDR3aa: CASSYLGEAGYTF
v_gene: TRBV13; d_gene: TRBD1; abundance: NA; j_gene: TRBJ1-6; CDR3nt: TGTGCCAGCAGCCTCGGACAGGCTCCGCATCATTCACCCCTCCACTTT; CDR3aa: CASSLGQAPHHSPLHF
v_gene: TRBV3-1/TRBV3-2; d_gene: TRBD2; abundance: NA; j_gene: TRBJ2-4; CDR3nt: TGTGCCAGCAGCCAAGATTGGCAGCGGGAGGCCAAAAACATTCAGTACTTC; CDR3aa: CASSQDWQREAKNIQYF
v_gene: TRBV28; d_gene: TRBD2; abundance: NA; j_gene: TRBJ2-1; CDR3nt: TGTGCCAGCAGTATCCTACTAGCGGGGAACAATGAGCAGTTCTTC; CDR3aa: CASSILLAGNNEQFF
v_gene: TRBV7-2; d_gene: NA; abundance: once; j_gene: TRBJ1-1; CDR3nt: TGTGCCAGCAGCGTCGACAGAGACACTGAAGCTTTCTTT; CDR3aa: CASSVDRDTEAFF
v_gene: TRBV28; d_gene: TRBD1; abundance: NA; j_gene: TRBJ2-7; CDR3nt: TGTGCCAGCAGTTCCGGGACAGGGGTGAGGGAGCAGTACTTC; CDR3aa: CASSSGTGVREQYF
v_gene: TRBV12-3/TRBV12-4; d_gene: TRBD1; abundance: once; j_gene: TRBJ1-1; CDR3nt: TGTGCCAGCAGTTCAGGGGGTCTTTCTGAAGCTTTCTTT; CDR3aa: CASSSGGLSEAFF
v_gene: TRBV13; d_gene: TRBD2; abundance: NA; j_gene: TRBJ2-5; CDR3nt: TGTGCCAGCAGCCCTCGACTAGCGGGAGTAGAGACCCAGTACTTC; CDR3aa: CASSPRLAGVETQYF
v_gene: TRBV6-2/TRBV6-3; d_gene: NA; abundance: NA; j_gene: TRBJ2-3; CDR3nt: TGTGCCAGCAGTCCCCTTGGCGGAATCACAGATACGCAGTATTTT; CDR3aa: CASSPLGGITDTQYF
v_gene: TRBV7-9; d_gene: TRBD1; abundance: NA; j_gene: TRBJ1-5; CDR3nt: TGTGCCAGCAAAAGACGGACAGGGGATCAGCCCCAGCATTTT; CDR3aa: CASKRRTGDQPQHF
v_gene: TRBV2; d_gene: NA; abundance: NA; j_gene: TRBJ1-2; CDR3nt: TGTGCCAGCACCCACGGTCGGGGGGTCGGCTATGGCTACACCTTC; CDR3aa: CASTHGRGVGYGYTF
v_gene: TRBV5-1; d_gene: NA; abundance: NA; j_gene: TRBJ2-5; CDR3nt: TGCGCCAGCAGAGAACGGCGGGACCAAGAGACCCAGTACTTC; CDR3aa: CASRERRDQETQYF
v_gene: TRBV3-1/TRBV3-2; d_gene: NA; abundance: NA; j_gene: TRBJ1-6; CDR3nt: TGTGCCAGCAGCCCGAGGACAGACTATAATTCACCCCTCCACTTT; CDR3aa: CASSPRTDYNSPLHF
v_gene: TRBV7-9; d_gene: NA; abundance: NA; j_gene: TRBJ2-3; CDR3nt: TGTGCCAGCAGCTCAACGGACAGAATCGACACGCAGTATTTT; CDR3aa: CASSSTDRIDTQYF
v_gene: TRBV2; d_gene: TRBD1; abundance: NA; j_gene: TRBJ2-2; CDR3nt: TGTGCCAGCAGCCGGGACAGGTTCGGCGGGGAGCTGTTTTTT; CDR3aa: CASSRDRFGGELFF
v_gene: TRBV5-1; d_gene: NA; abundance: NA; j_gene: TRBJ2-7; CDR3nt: TGCGCCAGCAGCTTGGGAGGGCACGAGCAGTACTTC; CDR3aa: CASSLGGHEQYF
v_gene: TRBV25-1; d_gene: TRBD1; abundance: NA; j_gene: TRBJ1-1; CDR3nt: TGTGCCAGCAGCTTGACAGGGAGGAACACTGAAGCTTTCTTT; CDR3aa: CASSLTGRNTEAFF
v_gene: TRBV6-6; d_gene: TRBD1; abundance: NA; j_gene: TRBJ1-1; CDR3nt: TGTGCCAGCAGGCGGGACAGGGTTGGAGACACTGAAGCTTTCTTT; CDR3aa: CASRRDRVGDTEAFF
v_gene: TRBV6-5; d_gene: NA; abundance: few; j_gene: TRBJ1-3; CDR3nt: TGTGCCAGCAGTTACTCTGAAGCAAGCTCTGGAAACACCATATATTTT; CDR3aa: CASSYSEASSGNTIYF
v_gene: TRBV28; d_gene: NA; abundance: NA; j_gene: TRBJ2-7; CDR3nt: TGTGCCAGCAGTTTAGACTTCATGGAAACCTACGAGCAGTACTTC; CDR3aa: CASSLDFMETYEQYF
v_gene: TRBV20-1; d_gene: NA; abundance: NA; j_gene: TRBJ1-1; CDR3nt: TGCAGTGCTCCCGGTTTCACTGAAGCTTTCTTT; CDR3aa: CSAPGFTEAFF
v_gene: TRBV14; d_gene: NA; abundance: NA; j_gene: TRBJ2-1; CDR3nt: TGTGCCAGCAGCCAAGTTTATTCGGGAGTTAGACGTCCCTACAATGAGCAGTTCTTC; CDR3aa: CASSQVYSGVRRPYNEQFF
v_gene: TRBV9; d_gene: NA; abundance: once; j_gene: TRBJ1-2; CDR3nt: TGTGCCAGCAGCGTAAGAACAGGGAACTATGGCTACACCTTC; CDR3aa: CASSVRTGNYGYTF
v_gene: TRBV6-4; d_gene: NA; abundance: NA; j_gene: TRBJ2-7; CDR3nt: TGTGCCAGCAGTCCAAAGGCAGGCTCCTACGAGCAGTACTTC; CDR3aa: CASSPKAGSYEQYF
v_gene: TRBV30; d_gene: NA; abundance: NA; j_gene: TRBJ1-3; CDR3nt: TGTGCCTGGAGCGCCTCCGGGTGGGGAAACACCATATATTTT; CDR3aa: CAWSASGWGNTIYF
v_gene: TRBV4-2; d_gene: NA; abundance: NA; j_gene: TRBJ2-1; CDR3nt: TGTGCCAGCAGCCAAGTAGGCCAGGGGCACAATGAGCAGTTCTTC; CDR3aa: CASSQVGQGHNEQFF
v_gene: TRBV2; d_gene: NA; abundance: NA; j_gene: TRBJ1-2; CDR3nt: TGTGCCAGCAGTCCTGAGGTTTCCTATGGCTACACCTTC; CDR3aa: CASSPEVSYGYTF
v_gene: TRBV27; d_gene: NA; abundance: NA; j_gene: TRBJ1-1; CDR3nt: TGTGCCAGCAGTTTGACAGGAAACACTGAAGCTTTCTTT; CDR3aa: CASSLTGNTEAFF
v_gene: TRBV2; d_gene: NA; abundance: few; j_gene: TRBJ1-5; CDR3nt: TGTGCCAGCAGTGACGTAGGACAGAGCAATCAGCCCCAGCATTTT; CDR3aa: CASSDVGQSNQPQHF
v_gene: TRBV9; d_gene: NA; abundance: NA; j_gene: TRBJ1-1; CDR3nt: TGTGCCAGCAGCGTTGACAGGAACACTGAAGCTTTCTTT; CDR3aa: CASSVDRNTEAFF
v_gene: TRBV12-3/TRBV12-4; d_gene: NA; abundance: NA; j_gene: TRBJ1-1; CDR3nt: TGTGCCAGCAGTTCCCCGGGGACTGAAGCTTTCTTT; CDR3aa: CASSSPGTEAFF
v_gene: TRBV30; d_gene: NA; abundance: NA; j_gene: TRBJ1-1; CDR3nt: TGTGCCTGGACTCGGGGGAGGAGCACTGAAGCTTTCTTT; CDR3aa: CAWTRGRSTEAFF
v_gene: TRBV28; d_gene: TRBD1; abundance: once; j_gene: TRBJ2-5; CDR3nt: TGTGCCAGCAGTTTCCTTGGGACAGGGGCGGGAGAGACCCAGTACTTC; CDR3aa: CASSFLGTGAGETQYF
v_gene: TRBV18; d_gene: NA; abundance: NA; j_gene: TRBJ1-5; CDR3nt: TGTGCCAGCTCACCAGCTGAGGATCAGCCCCAGCATTTT; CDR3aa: CASSPAEDQPQHF
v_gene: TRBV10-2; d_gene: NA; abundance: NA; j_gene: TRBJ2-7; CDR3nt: TGCGCCAGCAGTGAGTGGGGCGACCCCTACGAGCAGTACTTC; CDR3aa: CASSEWGDPYEQYF
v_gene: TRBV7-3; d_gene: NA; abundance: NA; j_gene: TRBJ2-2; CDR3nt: TGTGCCAGCAGCTTAAACGCTCTGGGCCCCGGGACACCGAACACCGGGGAGCTGTTTTTT; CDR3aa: CASSLNALGPGTPNTGELFF
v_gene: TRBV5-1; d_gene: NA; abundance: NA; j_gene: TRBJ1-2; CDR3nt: TGCGCCAGCAGCTTGTATGTACAGGAACGCTATGGCTACACCTTC; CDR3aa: CASSLYVQERYGYTF
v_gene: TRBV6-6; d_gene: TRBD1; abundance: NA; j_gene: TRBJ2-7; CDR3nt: TGTGCCAGCAGTCAACAGGGGGCTATCAACGAGCAGTACTTC; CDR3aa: CASSQQGAINEQYF
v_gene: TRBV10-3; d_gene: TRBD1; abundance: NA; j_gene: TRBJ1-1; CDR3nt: TGTGCCATCAGTGAAGTGGACAGGGGCGGGGAGGCTGAAGCTTTCTTT; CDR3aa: CAISEVDRGGEAEAFF